The text below deals with one T cell receptor (beta chain). These data come from a study of blood T cell repertoires in COVID-19. Overall study context: Samples of COVID-19 (acute and convalescent) were obtained from the United States, Italy and Spain. T cells, B-cell-depleted T cells, or PBMCs supplied cDNA or gDNA.

Authors' analysis steps: Researchers report that nucleated cell counts were estimated from reference gene primer amplification. The assay was immunoSEQ multiplex PCR, and TCRdb's table has in-frame clones only and misses some. That table furnishes V, J and clone size, whereas the DNA furnished D and trimming. Among about 46,000 clones listed, around 83% were seen once. The CDR3 sequence is 15 residues long. V was clipped by 4 bases and J by 0 bases, with 12 bases between them. Germline V gene data show CDR1 as MNHEY and CDR2 as SMNVEV (reference sequence). The clonotype was recovered from a woman of 80 years or more with acute or convalescent COVID-19. The chain has TRBV27 and TRBJ1-2; perhaps TRBD1 as D (6 bases). The sample was peripheral blood. The CDR3 protein is CASSSRYRANYGYTF. The DNA of the CDR3 is TGTGCCAGCAGTTCACGGTACAGGGCTAACTATGGCTACACCTTC.